Listed below are T cell receptor beta chains from one sample, sequenced in a study of early T cells in non-severe SARS-CoV-2 infection. One entry per CDR3 protein, called by TCRdb with MiXCR from the 5' RACE reads. The repertoire consists of approximately 84,000 distinct CDR3 sequences, with 15% occurring once and the leading ten covering 4.5% to 7%. The sequencing input was whole blood. These receptors were obtained from an adult who was a healthcare worker with PCR-confirmed SARS-CoV-2 infection or an uninfected control (not recorded which). The conserved cysteine and the conserved F or W are not part of the CDR3 here. Fields, in order: D gene, CDR3 length, V gene, J gene, CDR3 protein. The D gene is left open where the match is weak.

>NA|10|TRBV5-1|TRBJ2-5
ASSGGPATQY
>NA|11|TRBV6-2/TRBV6-3|TRBJ2-3
ASSSTSTDTQY
>NA|11|TRBV7-8|TRBJ2-5
ASSLRLKETQY
>TRBD1|13|TRBV15|TRBJ2-7
ATSRAGGLRGEQY
>TRBD2|12|TRBV10-3|TRBJ2-7
AISPSGRSYEQY
>NA|16|TRBV7-9|TRBJ2-3
ASLPKGPVSGITDTQY
>NA|11|TRBV5-1|TRBJ2-3
ASRIESTDTQY
>NA|11|TRBV4-3|TRBJ2-3
ASSQARTDTQY
>TRBD1|13|TRBV18|TRBJ1-5
ASSPTGYSNQPQH
>NA|10|TRBV2|TRBJ1-1
ASSEARVEAF
>NA|12|TRBV7-6|TRBJ2-1
ASSPTRGSREQF
>NA|11|TRBV20-1|TRBJ1-3
SAAERSGNTIY
>TRBD1|13|TRBV11-2|TRBJ2-7
ASSLADRGPYEQY
>TRBD1|14|TRBV7-9|TRBJ2-3
ASSIAGQGGPDTQY
>NA|13|TRBV28|TRBJ2-3
ASRPTMTRTDTQY
>TRBD2|12|TRBV7-9|TRBJ2-1
ASSNGLAGNEQF
>TRBD2|14|TRBV7-2|TRBJ2-3
ASPNLAGSSTDTQY
>NA|11|TRBV20-1|TRBJ1-1
SAGDNTNTEAF
>NA|9|TRBV20-1|TRBJ1-1
SARLITEAF
>NA|13|TRBV24-1|TRBJ1-5
ATSDSGRPNQPQH
>NA|13|TRBV21-1|TRBJ2-1
ASSKVVSSYNEQF
>NA|11|TRBV11-2|TRBJ2-3
ASSLDRLDTQY
>NA|11|TRBV11-2|TRBJ2-7
ASSLLSGYEQY
>NA|7|TRBV6-2/TRBV6-3|TRBJ2-1
ASGTEQF
>TRBD1|13|TRBV18|TRBJ2-1
ASSPRSGGYNEQF
>NA|12|TRBV11-2|TRBJ1-1
ASSLEGSRGEAF
>TRBD1|11|TRBV28|TRBJ1-1
ASSLGQPTEAF
>NA|11|TRBV5-1|TRBJ2-5
ASRDLGEETQY
>TRBD2|15|TRBV20-1|TRBJ2-1
SASKRVGGLVSYEQF
>NA|11|TRBV27|TRBJ1-6
ASSLKGSSPLH
>NA|9|TRBV6-2/TRBV6-3|TRBJ1-1
ASNWQGEAF
>TRBD2|13|TRBV5-1|TRBJ2-3
ASSLFGRATDTQY
>TRBD2|13|TRBV4-3|TRBJ2-1
ASSQDFGGSSEQF
>NA|12|TRBV28|TRBJ1-1
ASSLTGLVGEAF
>NA|13|TRBV27|TRBJ2-3
ASSFSRTITDTQY
>NA|11|TRBV7-8|TRBJ1-5
ASSLVGGEPQH
>TRBD2|15|TRBV2|TRBJ2-1
ASRAHLIAGPKDEQF